A single sample gave rise to the 8 T cell receptor beta chains below, sequenced in a study of blood T cell repertoires in COVID-19. Generated by immunoSEQ multiplex PCR, the TCRdb table keeps only in-frame clones and is missing some. The repertoire consists of 470,000 or so clones, with 85% to 90% occurring once and the leading ten covering over 4%. Sequenced material: peripheral blood. These receptors were obtained from a woman aged 25 to 45 with acute or convalescent COVID-19.

V gene TRBV27 combines with J gene TRBJ1-3, with TRBD1 matching over 7 bases. Trimming took 6 bases from V and 4 from J; bases not matched to a gene: 9. There are 15 residues in the CDR3. The germline CDR1 and CDR2 sequences are MNHEY and SMNVEV (reference sequence). CDR3 in amino acids: CASSSLRTGGNTIYF. The CDR3 bases are TGTGCCAGCAGCTCACTCAGGACAGGCGGAAACACCATATATTTT.

V is TRBV6-6 and J is TRBJ2-5; D is unclear. CDR1 is MNHNY and CDR2 is SVGAGI in the germline V gene (reference sequence). There are 16 residues in the CDR3. V lost 2 bases, J lost 1 base, and 14 bases lay in between. The CDR3 DNA is TGTGCCAGCAGTTACGGGCGATTTGAGCCCCAAGAGACCCAGTACTTC. Translation gives CASSYGRFEPQETQYF.

As DNA, the CDR3 is TGTGCCAGCAGCCTCCATTACGGGGCTAACTATGGCTACACCTTC. Translating gives CASSLHYGANYGYTF. This chain connects TRBV9 to TRBJ1-2; D gene ambiguous. The CDR3 sequence is 15 residues long. The ends were cut back, 4 bases at V and 0 bases at J, with 13 bases in the middle. Germline V lookup: CDR1 SGDLS, CDR2 YYNGEE.

J is TRBJ2-2 and V is TRBV11-2, with a possible D match to TRBD2 (6 bases). The CDR3 length is 17 residues. V lost 0 bases, J lost 6 bases, and 17 bases lay in between. The germline V gene encodes CDR1 SGHAT and CDR2 FQNNGV. The CDR3 spells CASSLDLAGISAGELFF. The CDR3 DNA sequence: TGTGCCAGCAGCTTAGATCTTGCGGGGATTAGCGCCGGGGAGCTGTTTTTT. The whole variable domain, filled in from reference TRBV11-2 and TRBJ2-2, reads EAGVAQSPRYKIIEKRQSVAFWCNPISGHATLYWYQQILGQGPKLLIQFQNNGVVDDSQLPKDRFSAERLKGVDSTLKIQPAKLEDSAVYLCASSLDLAGISAGELFFGEGSRLTVL.

The rearrangement uses TRBV5-1 and TRBJ1-1, with D possibly matching TRBD1 (5 bases). Germline V lookup: CDR1 SGHRS, CDR2 YFSETQ. There are 13 residues in the CDR3. The V and J ends lost 4 bases and 2 bases respectively, with 9 bases between them. DNA of the CDR3: TGCGCCAGCAGCCGGGGGGTAAACACTGAAGCTTTCTTT. It codes for CASSRGVNTEAFF.

The chain links TRBV6-5 to TRBJ1-5; D call uncertain. The CDR3 loop spans 15 amino acids. Germline CDR1 and CDR2: MNHEY and SVGAGI. The ends were cut back, 0 bases at V and 1 base at J, with 7 bases in the middle. The CDR3 protein is CASSYSVQSNQPQHF. DNA of the CDR3: TGTGCCAGCAGTTACTCCGTCCAGAGCAATCAGCCCCAGCATTTT.

This sequence joins TRBV20-1 and TRBJ2-5, with D uncertain. V dropped 3 bases and J dropped 5 bases, with 7 bases sitting between them. This CDR3 is 11 amino acids long. In germline, CDR1 is DFQATT, CDR2 SNEGSKA (reference sequence). As DNA, the CDR3 is TGCAGTGCTAGGGCTCACGAGACCCAGTACTTC. Protein: CSARAHETQYF.

The chain couples TRBV30 to TRBJ1-1; no clear D gene. The CDR3 loop spans 14 amino acids. V lost 2 bases, J lost 4 bases, and 14 bases lay in between. Germline V CDR1 and CDR2: GTSNPN, SVGIG (reference sequence). This chain's CDR3 is CAWSPPAGSTEAFF. The CDR3 DNA is TGTGCCTGGAGTCCCCCGGCAGGATCCACTGAAGCTTTCTTT.